This T cell receptor beta chain stems from a study of blood T cell repertoires in COVID-19. This CDR3 spans 19 amino acids. V was cut by 2 bases and J by 7 bases, with 30 bases left in between. CDR1 and CDR2 (germline): SGHKS, YYEKEE (reference sequence). This table comes from immunoSEQ multiplex PCR, and its TCRdb copy is limited to in-frame clones, with some not included. This table has 300,000 to 350,000 clones, 90% appearing once. This receptor was taken from a woman under 30 with acute COVID-19. The chain has TRBV5-5 and TRBJ2-5, with D possibly being TRBD1 (6 bases). The sample was PBMCs or T cells enriched from blood (not recorded which). CDR3 DNA: TGTGCCAGCAGCTTTGAAATCTCCAGAGGGAGAGGGGGTCCCCTGACCCAGTACTTC. Its protein is CASSFEISRGRGGPLTQYF.